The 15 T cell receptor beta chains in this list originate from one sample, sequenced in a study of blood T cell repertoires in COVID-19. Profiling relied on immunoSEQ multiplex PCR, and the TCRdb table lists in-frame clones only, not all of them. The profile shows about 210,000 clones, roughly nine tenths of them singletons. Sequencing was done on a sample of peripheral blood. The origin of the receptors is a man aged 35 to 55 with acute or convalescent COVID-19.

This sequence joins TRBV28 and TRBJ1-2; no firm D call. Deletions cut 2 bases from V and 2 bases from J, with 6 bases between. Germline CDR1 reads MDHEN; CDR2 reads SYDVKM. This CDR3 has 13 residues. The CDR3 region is CASSLKSNYGYTF. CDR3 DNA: TGTGCCAGCAGTTTAAAGAGCAACTATGGCTACACCTTC.

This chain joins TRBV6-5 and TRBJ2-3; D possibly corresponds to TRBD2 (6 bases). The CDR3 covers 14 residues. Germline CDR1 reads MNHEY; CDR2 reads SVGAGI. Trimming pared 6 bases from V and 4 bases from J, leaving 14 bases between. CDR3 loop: CASRSGDWADTQYF. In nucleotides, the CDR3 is TGTGCCAGCAGGTCGGGGGATTGGGCAGATACGCAGTATTTT.

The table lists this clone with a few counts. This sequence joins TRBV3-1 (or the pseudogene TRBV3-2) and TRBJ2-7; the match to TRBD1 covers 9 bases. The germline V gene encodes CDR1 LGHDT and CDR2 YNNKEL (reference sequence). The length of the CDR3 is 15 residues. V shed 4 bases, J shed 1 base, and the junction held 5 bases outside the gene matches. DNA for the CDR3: TGTGCCAGCAGCCCCCGACAGGGGGGGTCCTACGAGCAGTACTTC. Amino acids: CASSPRQGGSYEQYF.

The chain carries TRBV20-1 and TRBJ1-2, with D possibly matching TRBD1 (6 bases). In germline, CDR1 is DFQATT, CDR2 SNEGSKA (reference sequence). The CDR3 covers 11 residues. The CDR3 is CSPEGGGGYTF. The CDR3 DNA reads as TGCAGCCCGGAGGGGGGGGGAGGCTACACCTTC.

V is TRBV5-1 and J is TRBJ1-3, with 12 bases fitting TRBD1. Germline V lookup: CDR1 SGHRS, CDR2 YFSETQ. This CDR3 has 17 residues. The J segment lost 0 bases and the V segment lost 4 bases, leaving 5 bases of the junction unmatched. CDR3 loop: CASSGTGGLSSGNTIYF. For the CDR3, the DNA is TGCGCCAGCAGCGGGACAGGGGGCCTGAGCTCTGGAAACACCATATATTTT. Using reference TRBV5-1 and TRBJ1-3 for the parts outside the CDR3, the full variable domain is KAGVTQTPRYLIKTRGQQVTLSCSPISGHRSVSWYQQTPGQGLQFLFEYFSETQRNKGNFPGRFSGRQFSNSRSEMNVSTLELGDSALYLCASSGTGGLSSGNTIYFGEGSWLTVV.

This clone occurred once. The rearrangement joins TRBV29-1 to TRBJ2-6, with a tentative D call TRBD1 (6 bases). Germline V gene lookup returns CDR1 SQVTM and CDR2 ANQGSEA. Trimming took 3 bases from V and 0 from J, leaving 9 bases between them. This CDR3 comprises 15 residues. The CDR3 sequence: CSVEDSGSGANVLTF. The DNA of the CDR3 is TGCAGCGTTGAGGACAGTGGCTCTGGGGCCAACGTCCTGACTTTC.

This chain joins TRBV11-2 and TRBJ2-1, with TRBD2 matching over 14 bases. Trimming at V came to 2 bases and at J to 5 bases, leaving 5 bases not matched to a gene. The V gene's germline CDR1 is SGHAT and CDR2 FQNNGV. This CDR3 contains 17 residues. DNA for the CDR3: TGTGCCAGCAGCTTACGAGGGACTAGCGGGGGCCACAATGAGCAGTTCTTC. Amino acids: CASSLRGTSGGHNEQFF.

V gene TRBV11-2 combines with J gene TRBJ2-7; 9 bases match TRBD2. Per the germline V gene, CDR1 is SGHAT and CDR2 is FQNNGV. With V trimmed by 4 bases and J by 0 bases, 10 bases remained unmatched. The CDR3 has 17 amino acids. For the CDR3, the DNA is TGTGCCAGCAGCTCCCCCTTGGGGACTAGCTACTCCTACGAGCAGTACTTC. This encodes CASSSPLGTSYSYEQYF.

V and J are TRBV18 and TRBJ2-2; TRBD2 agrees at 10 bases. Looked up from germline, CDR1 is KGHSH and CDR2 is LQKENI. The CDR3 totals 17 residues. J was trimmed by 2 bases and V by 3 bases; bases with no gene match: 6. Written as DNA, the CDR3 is TGTGCCAGCTCACCGATCCGGACTAGCGGTAACACCGGGGAGCTGTTTTTT. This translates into CASSPIRTSGNTGELFF. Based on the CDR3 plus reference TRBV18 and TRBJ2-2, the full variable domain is NAGVMQNPRHLVRRRGQEARLRCSPMKGHSHVYWYRQLPEEGLKFMVYLQKENIIDESGMPKERFSAEFPKEGPSILRIQQVVRGDSAAYFCASSPIRTSGNTGELFFGEGSRLTVL.

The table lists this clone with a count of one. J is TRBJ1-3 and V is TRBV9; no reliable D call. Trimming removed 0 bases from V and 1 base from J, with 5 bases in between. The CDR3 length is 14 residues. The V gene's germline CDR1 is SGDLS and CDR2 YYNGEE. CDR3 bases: TGTGCCAGCAGCGTAGATCTTTCTGGAAACACCATATATTTT. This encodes CASSVDLSGNTIYF.

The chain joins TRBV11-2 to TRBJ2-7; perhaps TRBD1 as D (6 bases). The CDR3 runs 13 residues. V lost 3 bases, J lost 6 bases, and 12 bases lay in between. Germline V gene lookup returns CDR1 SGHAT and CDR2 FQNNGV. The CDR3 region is CASSLGHTSEQYF. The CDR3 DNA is TGTGCCAGCAGCTTGGGACACACGTCCGAGCAGTACTTC.

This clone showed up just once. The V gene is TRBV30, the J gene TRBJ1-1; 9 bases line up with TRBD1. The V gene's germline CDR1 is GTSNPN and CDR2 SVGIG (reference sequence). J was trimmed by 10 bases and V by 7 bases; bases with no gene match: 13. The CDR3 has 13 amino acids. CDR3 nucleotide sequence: TGTGCCTTGCGCCGGGACAGGGTGAAGGTAGCTTTCTTT. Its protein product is CALRRDRVKVAFF.

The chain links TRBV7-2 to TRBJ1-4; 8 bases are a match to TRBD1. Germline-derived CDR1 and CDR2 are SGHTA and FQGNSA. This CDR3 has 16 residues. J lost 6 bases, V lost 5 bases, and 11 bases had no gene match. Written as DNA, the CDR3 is TGTGCCAGCAGCAACTCACCCGGGACAGGAGATGAAAAACTGTTTTTT. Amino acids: CASSNSPGTGDEKLFF.

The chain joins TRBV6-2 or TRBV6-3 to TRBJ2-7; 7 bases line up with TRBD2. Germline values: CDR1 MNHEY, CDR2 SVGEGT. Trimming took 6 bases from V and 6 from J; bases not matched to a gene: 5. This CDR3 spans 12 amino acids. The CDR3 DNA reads TGTGCCAGCAGCTGGGGGACTATCGAGCAGTACTTC. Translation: CASSWGTIEQYF.

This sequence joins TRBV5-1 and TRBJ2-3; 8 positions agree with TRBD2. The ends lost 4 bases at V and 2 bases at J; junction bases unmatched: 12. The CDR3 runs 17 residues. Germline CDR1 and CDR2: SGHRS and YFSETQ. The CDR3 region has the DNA TGCGCCAGCAGCCCACGCACAGGGACTAGGAACACAGATACGCAGTATTTT. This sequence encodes CASSPRTGTRNTDTQYF.